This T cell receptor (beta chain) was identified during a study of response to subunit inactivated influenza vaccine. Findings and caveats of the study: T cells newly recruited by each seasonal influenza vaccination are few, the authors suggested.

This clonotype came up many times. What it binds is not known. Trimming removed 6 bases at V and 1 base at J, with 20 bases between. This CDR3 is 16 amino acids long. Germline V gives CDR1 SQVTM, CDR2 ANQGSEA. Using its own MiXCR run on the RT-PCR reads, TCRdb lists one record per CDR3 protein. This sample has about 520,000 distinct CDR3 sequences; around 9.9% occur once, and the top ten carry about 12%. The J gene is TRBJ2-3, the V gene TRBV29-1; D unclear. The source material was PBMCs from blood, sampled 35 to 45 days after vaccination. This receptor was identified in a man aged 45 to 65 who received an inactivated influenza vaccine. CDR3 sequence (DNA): TGCAGCGTCGCTAGTGATATCGGGTGGGGCACAGATACGCAGTATTTT. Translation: CSVASDIGWGTDTQYF.